The subject of this entry is one TCR beta chain. The sample belongs to a study of breast tumors, draining lymph nodes, adjacent tissues. TCRdb reanalysed the multiplex PCR reads using MiXCR and keeps one entry per CDR3 protein. The top ten hold over 3.5% of the sample, which has approximately 250,000 distinct CDR3 sequences, around 34% seen once. Axillary draining lymph nodes of breast cancer patients supplied the node samples. CDR1 and CDR2 (germline): SNHLY, FYNNEI. The CDR3 contains 15 residues. Trimming took 5 bases from V and 5 from J, leaving 13 bases between them. The chain employs TRBV2 and TRBJ1-6; no firm D call. The sequenced sample was axillary lymph node tissue. This TCR derives from a female donor with breast cancer. Some clones in this sample may be carry-over from other donors' samples. The CDR3 region has the DNA TGTGCCAGCAGTCTTTCTCGCACAGATAATTCACCCCTCCACTTT. Residues: CASSLSRTDNSPLHF.